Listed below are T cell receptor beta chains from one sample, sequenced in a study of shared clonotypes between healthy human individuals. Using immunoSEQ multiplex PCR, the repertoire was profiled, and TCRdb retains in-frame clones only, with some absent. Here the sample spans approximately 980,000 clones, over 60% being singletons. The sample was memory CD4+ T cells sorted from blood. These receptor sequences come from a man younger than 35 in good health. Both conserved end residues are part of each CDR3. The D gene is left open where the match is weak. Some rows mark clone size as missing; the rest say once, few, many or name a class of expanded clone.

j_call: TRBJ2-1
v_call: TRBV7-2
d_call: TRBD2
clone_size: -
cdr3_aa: CASSLVSGGSSYNEQFF
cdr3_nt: TGTGCCAGCAGCTTAGTTAGCGGGGGGAGCTCCTACAATGAGCAGTTCTTC

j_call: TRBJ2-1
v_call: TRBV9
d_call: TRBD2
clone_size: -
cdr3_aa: CASSVRSGNNNEQFF
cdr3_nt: TGTGCCAGCAGCGTACGTAGCGGGAATAACAATGAGCAGTTCTTC

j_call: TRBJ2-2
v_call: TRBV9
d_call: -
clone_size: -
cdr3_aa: CASSIAALGAGTGELFF
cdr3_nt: TGTGCCAGCAGTATAGCGGCGTTAGGGGCTGGTACCGGGGAGCTGTTTTTT

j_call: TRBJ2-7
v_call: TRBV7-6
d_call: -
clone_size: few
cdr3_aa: CASSLAVHGEQYF
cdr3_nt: TGTGCCAGCAGCTTAGCAGTGCACGGGGAGCAGTACTTC

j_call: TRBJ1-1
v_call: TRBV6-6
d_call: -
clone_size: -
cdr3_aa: CASSSPGGSEAFF
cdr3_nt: TGTGCCAGCAGTTCCCCTGGGGGCTCTGAAGCTTTCTTT

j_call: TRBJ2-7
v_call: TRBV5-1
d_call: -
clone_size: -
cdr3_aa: CASSEQDSTYEQYF
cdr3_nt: TGCGCCAGCAGCGAGCAGGACAGCACCTACGAGCAGTACTTC

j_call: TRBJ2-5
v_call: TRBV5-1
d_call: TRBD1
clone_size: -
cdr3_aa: CASRGQEGETQYF
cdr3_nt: TGCGCCAGCAGGGGACAGGAAGGAGAGACCCAGTACTTC

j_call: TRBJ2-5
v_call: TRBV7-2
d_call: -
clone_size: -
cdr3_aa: CASRTVAGATQETQYF
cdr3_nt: TGTGCCAGCAGGACCGTTGCCGGAGCGACCCAAGAGACCCAGTACTTC

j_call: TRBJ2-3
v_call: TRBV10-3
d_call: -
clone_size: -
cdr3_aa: CAISEGGFSTDTQYF
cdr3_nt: TGTGCCATCAGTGAAGGAGGGTTTAGCACAGATACGCAGTATTTT

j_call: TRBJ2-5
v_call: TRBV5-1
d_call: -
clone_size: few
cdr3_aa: CASSLEDRGVTQYF
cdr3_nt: TGCGCCAGCAGCTTGGAGGACAGAGGGGTGACCCAGTACTTC

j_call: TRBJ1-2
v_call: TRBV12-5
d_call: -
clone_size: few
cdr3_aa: CASGNRAGYTF
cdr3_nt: TGTGCTAGTGGGAACAGGGCTGGCTACACCTTC

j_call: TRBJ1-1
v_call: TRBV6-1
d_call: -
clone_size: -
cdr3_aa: CASAFSQGNTEAFF
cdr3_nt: TGTGCCAGCGCCTTTTCGCAGGGTAACACTGAAGCTTTCTTT

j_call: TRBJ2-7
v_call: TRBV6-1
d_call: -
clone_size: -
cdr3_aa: CASSAVRGGTVSYEQYF
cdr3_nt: TGTGCCAGCAGTGCAGTTAGAGGGGGGACGGTTTCCTACGAGCAGTACTTC

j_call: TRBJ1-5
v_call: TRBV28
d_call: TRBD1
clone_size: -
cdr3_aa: CASSPWTGGNQPQHF
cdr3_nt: TGTGCCAGCAGTCCCTGGACAGGGGGCAATCAGCCCCAGCATTTT

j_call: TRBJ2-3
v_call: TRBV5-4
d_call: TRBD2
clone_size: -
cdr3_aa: CASSYGTSGGTDTQYF
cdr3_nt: TGTGCCAGCAGCTACGGGACTAGCGGGGGCACAGATACGCAGTATTTT

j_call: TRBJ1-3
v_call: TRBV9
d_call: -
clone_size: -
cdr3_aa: CASSVVASFSGNTIYF
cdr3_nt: TGTGCCAGCAGCGTAGTGGCCAGCTTCTCTGGAAACACCATATATTTT

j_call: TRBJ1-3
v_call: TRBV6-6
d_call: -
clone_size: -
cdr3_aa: CASRPTVEGGNTIYF
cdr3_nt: TGTGCCAGCAGACCCACCGTGGAGGGTGGAAACACCATATATTTT

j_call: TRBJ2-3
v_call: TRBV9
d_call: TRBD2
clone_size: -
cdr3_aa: CASGRTSGDIDTQYF
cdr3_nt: TGTGCCAGCGGACGGACTAGCGGGGATATAGATACGCAGTATTTT

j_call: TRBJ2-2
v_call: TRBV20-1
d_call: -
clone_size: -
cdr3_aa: CSAGHGELFF
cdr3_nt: TGCAGTGCGGGCCACGGGGAGCTGTTTTTT

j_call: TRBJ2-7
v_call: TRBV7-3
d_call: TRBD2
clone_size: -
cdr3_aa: CASSLTGGTYEQYF
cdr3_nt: TGTGCCAGCAGCTTAACCGGGGGGACCTACGAGCAGTACTTC

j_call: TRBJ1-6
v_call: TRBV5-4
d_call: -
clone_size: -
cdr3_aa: CASSVGLLYNSPLHF
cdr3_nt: TGTGCCAGCAGCGTGGGACTCCTCTATAATTCACCCCTCCACTTT

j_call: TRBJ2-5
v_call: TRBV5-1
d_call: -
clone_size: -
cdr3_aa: CASSRRNPYQETQYF
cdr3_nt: TGCGCCAGCAGCCGCAGGAACCCCTACCAAGAGACCCAGTACTTC

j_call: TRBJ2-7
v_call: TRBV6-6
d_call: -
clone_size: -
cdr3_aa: CASSYSTGIDEQYF
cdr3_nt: TGTGCCAGCAGTTACTCGACGGGTATCGACGAGCAGTACTTC

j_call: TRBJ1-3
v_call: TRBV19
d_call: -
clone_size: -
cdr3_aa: CASSIGTSGTGNTIYF
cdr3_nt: TGTGCCAGTAGTATAGGGACGTCGGGCACAGGAAACACCATATATTTT

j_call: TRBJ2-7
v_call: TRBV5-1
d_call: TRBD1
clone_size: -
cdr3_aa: CASSWTTGGGGEQYF
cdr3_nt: TGCGCCAGCAGCTGGACTACAGGGGGAGGTGGCGAGCAGTACTTC

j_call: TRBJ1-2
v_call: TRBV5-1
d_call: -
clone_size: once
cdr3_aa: CASSLMGGQLYGYTF
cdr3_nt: TGCGCCAGCAGCTTGATGGGAGGACAGTTGTATGGCTACACCTTC

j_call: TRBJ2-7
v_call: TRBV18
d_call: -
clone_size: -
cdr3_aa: CASSTSLDREQYF
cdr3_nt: TGTGCCAGCTCAACCTCCCTAGACCGCGAGCAGTACTTC

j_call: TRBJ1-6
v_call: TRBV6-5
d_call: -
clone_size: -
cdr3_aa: CASTQRGSSSPLHF
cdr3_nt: TGTGCCAGCACCCAGCGAGGGTCTAGTTCACCCCTCCACTTT

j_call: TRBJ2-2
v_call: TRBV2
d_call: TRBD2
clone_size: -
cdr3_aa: CASSDRASGTGELFF
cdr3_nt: TGTGCCAGCAGTGATCGGGCTAGCGGCACCGGGGAGCTGTTTTTT

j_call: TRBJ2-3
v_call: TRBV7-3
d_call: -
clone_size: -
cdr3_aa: CASSFSATDTQYF
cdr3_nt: TGTGCCAGCAGCTTTTCGGCGACAGATACGCAGTATTTT

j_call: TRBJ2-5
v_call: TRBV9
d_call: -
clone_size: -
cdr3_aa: CASSVAEGMLETQYF
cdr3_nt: TGTGCCAGCAGCGTAGCCGAGGGGATGTTGGAGACCCAGTACTTC

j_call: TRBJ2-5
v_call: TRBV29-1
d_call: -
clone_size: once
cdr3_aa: CSVSRGLQETQYF
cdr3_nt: TGCAGCGTTTCTAGGGGCCTCCAAGAGACCCAGTACTTC